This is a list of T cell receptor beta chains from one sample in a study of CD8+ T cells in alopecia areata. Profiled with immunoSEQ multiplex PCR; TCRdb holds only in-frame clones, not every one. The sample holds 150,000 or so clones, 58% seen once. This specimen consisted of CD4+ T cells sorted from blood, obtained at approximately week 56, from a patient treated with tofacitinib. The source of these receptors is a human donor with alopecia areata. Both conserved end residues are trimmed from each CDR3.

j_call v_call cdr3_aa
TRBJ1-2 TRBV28 ASSLGEWGYT
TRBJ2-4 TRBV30 AWSGRMIIAKNIQY
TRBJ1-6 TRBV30 AWSPATTYNSPLH
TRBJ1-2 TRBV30 AWRREGSSGYT
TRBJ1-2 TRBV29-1 SGYQGASYGYT
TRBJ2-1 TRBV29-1 SVEDGTSGGRRNEQF
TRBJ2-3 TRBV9 ASSATRADTQY
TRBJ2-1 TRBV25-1 ASTLKLGNEQF
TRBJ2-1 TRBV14 ASSGASPNEQF
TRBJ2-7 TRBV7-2 ASSKGPPRGGEQY
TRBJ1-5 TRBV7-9 ASSSDIYSNQPQH
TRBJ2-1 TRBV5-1 ASSSTSGVDEQF
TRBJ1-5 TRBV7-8 ASSLTDRGRQPQH
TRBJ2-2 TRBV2 ASEFFPGELF
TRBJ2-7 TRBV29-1 SAQGYEQY
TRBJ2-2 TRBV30 AWSMLQGTGELF
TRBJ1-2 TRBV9 ASSRDSNYGYT
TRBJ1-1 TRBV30 AWNTGTGWMNTEAF
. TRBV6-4 ASSDGHYYEQY
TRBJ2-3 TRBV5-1 ASSFQGPGTDTQY